This T cell receptor beta chain stems from a study of blood T cell repertoires in COVID-19. Study details: Samples came from the United States, Italy and Spain, spanning acute and convalescent COVID-19.

The V gene's germline CDR1 is MNHEY and CDR2 SMNVEV (reference sequence). CDR3 length: 17 residues. V was cut by 3 bases and J by 3 bases, with 18 bases left in between. Cohort allocation depended upon clinical history that participants reported. Sequencing used immunoSEQ multiplex PCR; TCRdb keeps in-frame clones, though not all of them. Of around 150,000 clones in the sample, roughly 80% are singletons; the top ten hold around 10%. This receptor was taken from a man between 45 and 60 years old who had recovered from COVID-19. V and J are TRBV27 and TRBJ1-5; tentatively, D is TRBD1 (5 bases). Sequencing input: PBMCs or T cells enriched from blood (not recorded which). The CDR3 DNA reads TGTGCCAGCAGTTTTTCAACCCGCCAGGGTGCCAATCAGCCCCAGCATTTT. Translated: CASSFSTRQGANQPQHF.